The clone carrying this TCR beta chain has more than one count but fewer than ten. Its specificity is not known. This sample stems from a study of T-cell memory formation after mild COVID-19. Study information: Largely, TCR clusters stayed within a single donor. Notes on the study in general: Memory from before infection featured some responding clones, which suggests cross-reactive memory joined. Contracting clones from day 15 to 85 showed balanced CD4/CD8; later expanders favored CD4+.

Unmatched junction bases numbered 10, after V lost 5 bases and J lost 3 bases. The length of the CDR3 is 16 residues. CDR1 SGHRS and CDR2 YFSETQ come from the germline V gene. TCRdb itself ran the 5' RACE reads through MiXCR, one entry per CDR3 protein. The data show around 160,000 distinct CDR3 sequences, roughly 12% seen once. V usage is TRBV5-1 and J usage is TRBJ2-7, with 11 bases lining up with TRBD1. The clonotype originates from a man aged 18-30 years who had mild COVID-19 (a few samples of this study predate the infection). Cell type and time point are not known. The sequencing input was PBMCs or a T cell subset sorted from them (not recorded which). This CDR3 is CASRPPGQGVIYEQYF. The CDR3, as DNA: TGCGCCAGCAGACCCCCGGGACAGGGGGTTATCTACGAGCAGTACTTC.